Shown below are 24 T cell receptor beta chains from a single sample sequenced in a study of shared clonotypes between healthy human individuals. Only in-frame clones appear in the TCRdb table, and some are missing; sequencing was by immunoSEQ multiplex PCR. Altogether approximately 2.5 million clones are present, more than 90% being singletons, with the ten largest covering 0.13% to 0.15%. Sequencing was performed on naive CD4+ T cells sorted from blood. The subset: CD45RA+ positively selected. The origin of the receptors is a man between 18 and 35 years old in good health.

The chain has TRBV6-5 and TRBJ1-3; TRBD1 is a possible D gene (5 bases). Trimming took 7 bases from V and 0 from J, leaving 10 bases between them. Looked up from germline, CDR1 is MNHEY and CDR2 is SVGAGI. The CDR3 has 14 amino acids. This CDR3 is CASKTGASGNTIYF. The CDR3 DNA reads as TGTGCCAGCAAAACCGGGGCCTCTGGAAACACCATATATTTT.

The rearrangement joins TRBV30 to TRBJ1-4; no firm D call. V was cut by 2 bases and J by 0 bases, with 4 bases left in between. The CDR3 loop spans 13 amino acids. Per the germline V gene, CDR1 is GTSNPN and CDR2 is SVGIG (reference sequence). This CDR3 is CAWSPTTNEKLFF. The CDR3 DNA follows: TGTGCCTGGAGTCCGACAACTAATGAAAAACTGTTTTTT.

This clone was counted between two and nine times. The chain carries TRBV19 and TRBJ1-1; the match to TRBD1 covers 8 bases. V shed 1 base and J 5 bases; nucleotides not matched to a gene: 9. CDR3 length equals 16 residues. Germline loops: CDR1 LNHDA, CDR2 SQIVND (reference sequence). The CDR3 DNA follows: TGTGCCAGTAGTATAGTAGTCACAGGGGGAGGGACTGAAGCTTTCTTT. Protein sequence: CASSIVVTGGGTEAFF.

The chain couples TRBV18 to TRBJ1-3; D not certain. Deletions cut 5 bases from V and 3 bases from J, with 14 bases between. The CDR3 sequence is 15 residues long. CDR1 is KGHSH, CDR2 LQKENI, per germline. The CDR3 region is CASSSLAGVGNTIYF. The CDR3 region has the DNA TGTGCCAGCTCAAGTCTCGCCGGGGTTGGAAACACCATATATTTT.

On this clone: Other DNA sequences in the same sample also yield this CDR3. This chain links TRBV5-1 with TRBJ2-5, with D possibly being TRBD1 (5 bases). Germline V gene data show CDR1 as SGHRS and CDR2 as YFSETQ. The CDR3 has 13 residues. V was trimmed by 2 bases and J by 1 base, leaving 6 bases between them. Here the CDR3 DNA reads TGCGCCAGCAGCTTAGGGGTCCAAGAGACCCAGTACTTC. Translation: CASSLGVQETQYF.

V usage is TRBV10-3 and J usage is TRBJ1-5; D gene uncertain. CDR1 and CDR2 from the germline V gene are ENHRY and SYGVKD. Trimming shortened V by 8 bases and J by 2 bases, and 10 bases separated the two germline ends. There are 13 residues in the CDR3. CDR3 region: CAIGPAGNQPQHF. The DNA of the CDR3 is TGTGCCATCGGTCCGGCGGGCAATCAGCCCCAGCATTTT.

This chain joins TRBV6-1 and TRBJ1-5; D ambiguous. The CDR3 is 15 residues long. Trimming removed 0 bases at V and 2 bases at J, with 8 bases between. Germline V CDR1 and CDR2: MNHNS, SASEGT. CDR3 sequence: CASSEALVGNQPQHF. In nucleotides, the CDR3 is TGTGCCAGCAGTGAAGCGCTTGTGGGCAATCAGCCCCAGCATTTT.

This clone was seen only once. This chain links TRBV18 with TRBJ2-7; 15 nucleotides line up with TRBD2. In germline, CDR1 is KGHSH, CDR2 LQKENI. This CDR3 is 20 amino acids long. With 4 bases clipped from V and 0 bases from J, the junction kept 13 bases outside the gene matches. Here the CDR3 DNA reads TGTGCCAGCTCACTAAAAACGCGTGGGACTAGCGGGAGGAGCTCCTACGAGCAGTACTTC. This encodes CASSLKTRGTSGRSSYEQYF.

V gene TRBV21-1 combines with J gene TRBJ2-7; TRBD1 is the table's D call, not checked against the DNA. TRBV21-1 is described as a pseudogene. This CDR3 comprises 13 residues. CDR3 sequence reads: CASSKGGSYEQYF. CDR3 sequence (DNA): TGTGCCAGCAGCAAAGGGGGCAGCTACGAGCAGTACTTC.

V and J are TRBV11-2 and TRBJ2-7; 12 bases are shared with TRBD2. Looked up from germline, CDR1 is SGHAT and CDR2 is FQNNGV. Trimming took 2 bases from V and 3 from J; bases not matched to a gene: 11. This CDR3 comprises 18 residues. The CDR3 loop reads CASSLYGGQTSGSYEQYF. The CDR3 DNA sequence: TGTGCCAGCAGCTTATATGGCGGCCAGACTAGCGGGAGCTACGAGCAGTACTTC.

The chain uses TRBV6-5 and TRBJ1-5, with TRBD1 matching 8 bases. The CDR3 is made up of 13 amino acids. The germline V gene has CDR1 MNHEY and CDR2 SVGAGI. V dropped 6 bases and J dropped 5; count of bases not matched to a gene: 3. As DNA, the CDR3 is TGTGCCAGCAGATCGACAGGGGATCAGCCCCAGCATTTT. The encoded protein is CASRSTGDQPQHF.

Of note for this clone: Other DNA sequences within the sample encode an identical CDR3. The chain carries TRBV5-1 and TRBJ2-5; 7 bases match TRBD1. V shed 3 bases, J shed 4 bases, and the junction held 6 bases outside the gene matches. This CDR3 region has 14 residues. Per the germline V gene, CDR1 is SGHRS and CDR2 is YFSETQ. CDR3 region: CASSSDRSGETQYF. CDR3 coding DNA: TGCGCCAGCAGCTCGGACAGGTCAGGAGAGACCCAGTACTTC.

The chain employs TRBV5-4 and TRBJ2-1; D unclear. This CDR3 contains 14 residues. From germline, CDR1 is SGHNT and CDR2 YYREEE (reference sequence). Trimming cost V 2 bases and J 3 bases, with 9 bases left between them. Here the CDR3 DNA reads TGTGCCAGCAGCTTTCCTATAAACTACAATGAGCAGTTCTTC. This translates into CASSFPINYNEQFF.

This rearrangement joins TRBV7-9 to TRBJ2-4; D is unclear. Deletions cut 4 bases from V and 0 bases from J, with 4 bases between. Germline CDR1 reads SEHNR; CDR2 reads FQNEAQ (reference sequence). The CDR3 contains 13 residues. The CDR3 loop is CASSSLAKNIQYF. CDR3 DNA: TGTGCCAGCAGCTCCCTAGCCAAAAACATTCAGTACTTC. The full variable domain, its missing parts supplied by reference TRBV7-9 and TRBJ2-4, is DTGVSQNPRHKITKRGQNVTFRCDPISEHNRLYWYRQTLGQGPEFLTYFQNEAQLEKSRLLSDRFSAERPKGSFSTLEIQRTEQGDSAMYLCASSSLAKNIQYFGAGTRLSVL.

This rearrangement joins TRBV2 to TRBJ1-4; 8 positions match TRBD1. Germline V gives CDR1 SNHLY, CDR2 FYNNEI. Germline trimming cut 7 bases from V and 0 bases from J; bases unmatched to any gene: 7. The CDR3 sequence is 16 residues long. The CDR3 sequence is CASTKGQAPTNEKLFF. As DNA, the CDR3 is TGTGCCAGCACCAAGGGACAGGCGCCAACTAATGAAAAACTGTTTTTT.

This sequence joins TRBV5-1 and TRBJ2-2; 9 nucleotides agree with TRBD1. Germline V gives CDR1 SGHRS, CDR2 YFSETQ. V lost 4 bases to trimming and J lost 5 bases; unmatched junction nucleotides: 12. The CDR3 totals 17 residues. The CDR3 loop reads CASSAYPGQGVTGELFF. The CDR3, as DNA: TGCGCCAGCAGCGCCTACCCGGGACAGGGAGTAACCGGGGAGCTGTTTTTT.

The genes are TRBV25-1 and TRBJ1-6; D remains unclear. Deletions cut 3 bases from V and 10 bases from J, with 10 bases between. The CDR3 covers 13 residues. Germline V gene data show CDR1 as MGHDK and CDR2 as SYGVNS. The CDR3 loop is CASSDLFTSPLHF. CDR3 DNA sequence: TGTGCCAGCAGTGATCTGTTTACCTCACCCCTCCACTTT.

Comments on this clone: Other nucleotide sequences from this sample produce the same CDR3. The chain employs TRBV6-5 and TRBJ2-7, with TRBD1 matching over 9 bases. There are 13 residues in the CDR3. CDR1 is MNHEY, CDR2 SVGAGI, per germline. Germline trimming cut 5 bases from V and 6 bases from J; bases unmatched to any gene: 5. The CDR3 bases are TGTGCCAGCAGTCGGGACAGGGCGGGCGAGCAGTACTTC. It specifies CASSRDRAGEQYF.

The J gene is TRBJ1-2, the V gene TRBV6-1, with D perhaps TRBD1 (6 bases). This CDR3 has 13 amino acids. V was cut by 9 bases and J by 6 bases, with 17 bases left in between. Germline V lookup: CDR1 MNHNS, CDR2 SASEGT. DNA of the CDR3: TGTGCCAGTCGCGTCACAGGGATCCATGGCTACACCTTC. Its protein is CASRVTGIHGYTF.

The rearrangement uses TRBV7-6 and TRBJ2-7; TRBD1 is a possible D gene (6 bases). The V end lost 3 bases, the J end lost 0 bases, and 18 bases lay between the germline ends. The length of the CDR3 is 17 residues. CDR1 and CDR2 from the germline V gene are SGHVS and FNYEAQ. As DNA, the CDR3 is TGTGCCAGCAGCTTCACTAATGACAGGACCCACTCCTACGAGCAGTACTTC. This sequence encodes CASSFTNDRTHSYEQYF.

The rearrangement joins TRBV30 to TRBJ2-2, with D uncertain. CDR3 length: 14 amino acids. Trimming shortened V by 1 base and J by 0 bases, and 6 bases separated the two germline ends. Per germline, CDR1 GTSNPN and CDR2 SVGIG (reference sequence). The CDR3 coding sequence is TGTGCCTGGAGTGCTCGGTCGAACACCGGGGAGCTGTTTTTT. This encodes CAWSARSNTGELFF.

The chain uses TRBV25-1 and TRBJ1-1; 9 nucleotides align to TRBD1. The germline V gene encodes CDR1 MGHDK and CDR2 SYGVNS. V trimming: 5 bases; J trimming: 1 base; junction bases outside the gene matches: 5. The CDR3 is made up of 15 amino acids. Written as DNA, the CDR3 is TGTGCCAGCAGTTCCCCGGGACAGGGGAACACTGAAGCTTTCTTT. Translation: CASSSPGQGNTEAFF.

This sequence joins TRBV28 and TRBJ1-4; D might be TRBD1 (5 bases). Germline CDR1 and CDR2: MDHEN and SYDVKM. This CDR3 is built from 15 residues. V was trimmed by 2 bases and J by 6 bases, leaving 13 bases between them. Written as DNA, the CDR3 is TGTGCCAGCAGTTTACAGGGAGTAGGGGATGAAAAACTGTTTTTT. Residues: CASSLQGVGDEKLFF.

The CDR3 is CASSVEPRTRETQYF. As DNA, the CDR3 is TGTGCCAGCAGCGTAGAACCCAGAACCAGGGAGACCCAGTACTTC. The chain has TRBV9 and TRBJ2-5; no reliable D call. Trimming stripped 0 bases from V and 5 bases from J, with 14 bases between. CDR1 and CDR2 (germline): SGDLS, YYNGEE. This CDR3 comprises 15 residues.